The entry below gives a single T cell receptor beta chain sequence along with its context. This CDR3 is built from 14 residues. V lost 7 bases to trimming and J lost 3 bases, with 13 bases between them. Looked up from germline, CDR1 is SNHLY and CDR2 is FYNNEI. This entry belongs to a study of blood T cell repertoires in COVID-19. For the study at large: Whether acute or convalescent, the COVID-19 samples came from the United States, Italy and Spain.

The table came from immunoSEQ multiplex PCR; TCRdb's copy has only in-frame clones and leaves some out. The sample yields about 400,000 clones, 89% seen once. This chain connects TRBV2 to TRBJ1-5; a weak D match, TRBD1 (5 bases). This TCR was sampled from a man aged 35 to 55 with acute or convalescent COVID-19. Sequencing input: peripheral blood. The DNA of the CDR3 is TGTGCCAGCACCGGGGGACGGAACAATCAGCCCCAGCATTTT. As protein: CASTGGRNNQPQHF.